The 20 T cell receptor beta chains in this list originate from one sample, sequenced in a study of PD-L1 blockade in urothelial cancer. The time point is: peripheral blood 6 weeks after treatment start. Profiling relied on immunoSEQ multiplex PCR, and the TCRdb table lists in-frame clones only, not all of them. The data hold about 91,000 clones, with over 80% observed a single time. The sample here was PBMCs, taken around atezolizumab (anti-PD-L1) treatment. The source of these receptors is a man aged 70 or older with urothelial cancer.

On this clone: Other DNA sequences of this sample code for an identical CDR3. As DNA, the CDR3 is TGTGCCAGTAGTATTAGTGTGAACACTGAAGCTTTCTTT. It yields the protein CASSISVNTEAFF. V is TRBV19 and J is TRBJ1-1; D is ambiguous. CDR1 LNHDA and CDR2 SQIVND come from the germline V gene (reference sequence). Trimming removed 3 bases from V and 0 bases from J, with 5 bases in between. The CDR3 sequence is 13 residues long.

The chain carries TRBV5-1 and TRBJ1-1, with D perhaps matching TRBD1 (5 bases). V was clipped by 0 bases and J by 0 bases, with 15 bases between them. Looked up from germline, CDR1 is SGHRS and CDR2 is YFSETQ. This CDR3 is built from 17 residues. The CDR3 protein is CASSLVQGVGMNTEAFF. In nucleotides, the CDR3 is TGCGCCAGCAGCTTGGTCCAGGGCGTGGGCATGAACACTGAAGCTTTCTTT.

The rearrangement joins TRBV29-1 to TRBJ1-1, with D unclear. V was shortened by 4 bases and J by 10 bases, with 10 bases between the two germline ends. The germline gives CDR1 SQVTM, CDR2 ANQGSEA. This CDR3 comprises 10 residues. The CDR3 nucleotides read TGCAGCGTTGTCGGAGTGCGAGCTTTCTTT. It specifies CSVVGVRAFF.

V is TRBV6-6 and J is TRBJ2-6; 8 bases match TRBD2. This CDR3 comprises 15 residues. Germline CDR1 and CDR2: MNHNY and SVGAGI (reference sequence). V dropped 6 bases and J dropped 2; count of bases not matched to a gene: 3. The CDR3 spells CASRSGRAGANVLTF. CDR3 DNA: TGTGCCAGCAGGTCCGGGAGGGCTGGGGCCAACGTCCTGACTTTC.

V is TRBV7-9 and J is TRBJ2-2, with 9 bases fitting TRBD1. The junction had 9 bases not matched to a gene; V was cut back by 1 base and J by 0 bases. Germline assignment: CDR1 SEHNR and CDR2 FQNEAQ (reference sequence). This CDR3 region has 19 residues. In DNA form, the CDR3 reads TGTGCCAGCAGCTTAGGAACCCTGGGACAGGGCTCGAACACCGGGGAGCTGTTTTTT. This sequence encodes CASSLGTLGQGSNTGELFF.

This sequence joins TRBV21-1 and TRBJ2-7; the D call in the table, TRBD2, was not verified against the DNA. TRBV21-1 is a pseudogene. The CDR3 has 17 amino acids. CDR3 residues: CASSIRGTSGRIHEQYF. CDR3 in DNA: TGTGCCAGCAGCATCCGCGGGACTAGCGGGAGGATCCACGAGCAGTACTTC.

The chain combines TRBV19 with TRBJ2-2; D is perhaps TRBD2 (5 bases). Trimming pared 5 bases from V and 1 base from J, leaving 11 bases between. There are 15 residues in the CDR3. Germline assignment: CDR1 LNHDA and CDR2 SQIVND (reference sequence). CDR3 protein: CASSPRAGNTGELFF. Here the CDR3 DNA reads TGTGCCAGTAGTCCGAGGGCCGGGAACACCGGGGAGCTGTTTTTT.

V and J are TRBV5-1 and TRBJ2-2; 7 positions agree with TRBD1. The CDR3 covers 15 residues. Losses at the gene ends were 6 bases for V and 0 bases for J; bases not matched to a gene: 5. The germline gives CDR1 SGHRS, CDR2 YFSETQ. The chain's CDR3 is CASTRGGANTGELFF. The CDR3 bases are TGCGCCAGCACCCGAGGGGGCGCGAACACCGGGGAGCTGTTTTTT.

This clone came up a few times. The DNA for the CDR3 is TGTGCCAACACTGCCGGGACTAGCGGGTCGGCGGCCCAGTACTTC. It specifies CANTAGTSGSAAQYF. The V and J genes are TRBV7-2 and TRBJ2-5, with TRBD2 identical over 12 bases. Trimming took 10 bases from V and 9 from J; bases not matched to a gene: 15. This CDR3 is built from 15 residues. Germline V CDR1 and CDR2: SGHTA, FQGNSA. The variable domain in full, completed from reference TRBV7-2 and TRBJ2-5, reads GAGVSQSPSNKVTEKGKDVELRCDPISGHTALYWYRQSLGQGLEFLIYFQGNSAPDKSGLPSDRFSAERTGGSVSTLTIQRTQQEDSAVYLCANTAGTSGSAAQYFGPGTRLLVL.

The chain has TRBV4-3 and TRBJ2-5, with 8 positions matching TRBD1. The V gene's germline CDR1 is LGHNA and CDR2 YSLEER. The CDR3 loop spans 15 amino acids. V shed 1 base, J shed 5 bases, and the junction held 6 bases outside the gene matches. CDR3 sequence reads: CASSQAHRGYETQYF. Written as DNA, the CDR3 is TGCGCCAGCAGCCAAGCCCACAGGGGGTACGAGACCCAGTACTTC.

The chain joins TRBV5-1 to TRBJ2-7, with a tentative D call TRBD1 (6 bases). This CDR3 is built from 14 residues. Between the trimmed V and J ends, which lost 0 bases and 2 bases, there was a span of 9 bases. CDR1 and CDR2 (germline): SGHRS, YFSETQ. As DNA, the CDR3 is TGCGCCAGCAGCTTGGAACAGGGCACCTACGAGCAGTACTTC. Translated, it gives CASSLEQGTYEQYF.

J is TRBJ1-5 and V is TRBV4-3, with D perhaps matching TRBD1 (6 bases). This CDR3 contains 15 residues. Per germline, CDR1 LGHNA and CDR2 YSLEER. The V end was cut by 1 base, the J end by 4 bases, with 11 bases between. The CDR3 region is CASSQGLDSNQPQHF. The CDR3 nucleotides are TGCGCCAGCAGCCAAGGGTTGGACAGTAATCAGCCCCAGCATTTT.

The V call is TRBV7-9, the J call TRBJ1-2; TRBD1 agrees at 8 bases. The CDR3 has 13 residues. Losses at the gene ends were 4 bases for V and 6 bases for J; bases not matched to a gene: 4. Germline V lookup: CDR1 SEHNR, CDR2 FQNEAQ (reference sequence). The CDR3 nucleotides read TGTGCCAGCAGCTCTACAGGGGGGAATGGCTACACCTTC. Translation gives CASSSTGGNGYTF.

The chain carries TRBV4-1 and TRBJ2-1; D uncertain. Trimming stripped 0 bases from V and 0 bases from J, with 9 bases between. This CDR3 contains 16 residues. Germline V gene lookup returns CDR1 MGHRA and CDR2 YSYEKL. DNA for the CDR3: TGCGCCAGCAGCCAAGATAAGCGCCCCTCCTACAATGAGCAGTTCTTC. This sequence encodes CASSQDKRPSYNEQFF.

V is TRBV11-3 and J is TRBJ2-1; the D gene is possibly TRBD1 (6 bases). With 3 bases removed from V and 4 bases from J, the gap between germline ends came to 16 bases. CDR3 length: 16 residues. CDR1 and CDR2 (germline): SGHNT, YENEEA. The CDR3 reads CASSFQGQQGYNEQFF. Here the CDR3 DNA reads TGTGCCAGCAGCTTTCAGGGGCAACAGGGATACAATGAGCAGTTCTTC.

The J gene is TRBJ2-5, the V gene TRBV9; D may be TRBD1 (5 bases). Trimming left V 3 bases short and J 1 base short, with 10 bases between. The CDR3 runs to 14 residues. Germline CDR1 SGDLS, CDR2 YYNGEE. CDR3 in amino acids: CASSARVSQETQYF. CDR3 in DNA: TGTGCCAGCAGCGCCAGGGTGTCCCAAGAGACCCAGTACTTC. Full variable domain (outside the CDR3, taken from reference TRBV9 and TRBJ2-5): DSGVTQTPKHLITATGQRVTLRCSPRSGDLSVYWYQQSLDQGLQFLIQYYNGEERAKGNILERFSAQQFPDLHSELNLSSLELGDSALYFCASSARVSQETQYFGPGTRLLVL.

This clone was seen only a few times. The chain joins TRBV5-5 to TRBJ1-6, with D hard to call. V lost 1 base, J lost 4 bases, and 6 bases lay in between. The V gene's germline CDR1 is SGHKS and CDR2 YYEKEE (reference sequence). The CDR3 totals 14 residues. CDR3 sequence reads: CASSLTVYNSPLHF. The CDR3 DNA sequence: TGTGCCAGCAGCTTGACAGTTTATAATTCACCCCTCCACTTT.

V usage is TRBV5-4 and J usage is TRBJ2-1; 13 bases line up with TRBD2. V trimming: 3 bases; J trimming: 7 bases; junction bases outside the gene matches: 4. Germline CDR1 and CDR2: SGHNT and YYREEE (reference sequence). This CDR3 spans 15 amino acids. The DNA of the CDR3 is TGTGCCAGCAGCTCCGGACTAGCGGGAGTGAATGAGCAGTTCTTC. Translation gives CASSSGLAGVNEQFF.

The table lists this clone with a few counts. This chain joins TRBV10-3 and TRBJ2-2; no clear D gene. CDR1 and CDR2 from the germline V gene are ENHRY and SYGVKD. V was pared by 4 bases and J by 7 bases, with 7 bases between. The CDR3 loop spans 12 amino acids. The CDR3 nucleotides read TGTGCCATCAGTGGGGCCGGCGGGGAGCTGTTTTTT. As protein: CAISGAGGELFF.

This chain connects TRBV12-5 to TRBJ2-1; 10 positions match TRBD1. Losses at the gene ends were 5 bases for V and 4 bases for J; bases not matched to a gene: 8. This CDR3 is 16 amino acids long. Per germline, CDR1 LGHNT and CDR2 FRNRAP. CDR3 in DNA: TGTGCTAGTGGTGATCGGACAGGGGGAATATACAATGAGCAGTTCTTC. Its translation: CASGDRTGGIYNEQFF.